The 15 T cell receptor beta chains reported below all come from one sample, sequenced in a study of human T cells and chemical hapten exposure. Indicated time point: pre-sensitization, week 0. The treatment is: therapeutic diphenylcyclopropenone sensitization with weekly scalp DPC. Whole blood that had not been fractionated was the source of extracted total RNA. TCRdb itself ran the RACE reads through MiXCR, one entry per CDR3 protein. The table shows approximately 50,000 distinct CDR3 sequences, with 8.5% to 10% occurring only once. The sample was whole blood, taken in connection with sensitization to the hapten diphenylcyclopropenone (DPC). All receptors derive from a woman aged 25-40 years with alopecia areata. Some clones in this sample may be carry-over from other donors' samples.

The V and J genes are TRBV30 and TRBJ1-6; 8 positions agree with TRBD1. Trimming removed 8 bases from V and 2 bases from J; junction bases left unmatched: 5. Germline CDR1 and CDR2: GTSNPN and SVGIG (reference sequence). The CDR3 runs 14 residues. The CDR3 here is CAAMTGAYNSPLHF. DNA of the CDR3: TGTGCCGCTATGACAGGGGCCTATAATTCACCCCTCCACTTT. The full variable domain, rest sourced from reference TRBV30 and TRBJ1-6, is SQTIHQWPATLVQPVGSPLSLECTVEGTSNPNLYWYRQAAGRGLQLLFYSVGIGQISSEVPQNLSASRPQDRQFILSSKKLLLSDSGFYLCAAMTGAYNSPLHFGNGTRLTVT.

This chain connects TRBV12-3 or TRBV12-4 to TRBJ1-5, with D unclear. The CDR3 has 15 amino acids. The V gene lost 3 bases and the J gene lost 3 bases, with 12 bases spanning the gap. The chain's CDR3 is CASSFGSGFNQPQHF. CDR3 nucleotides: TGTGCCAGCAGTTTTGGGTCAGGTTTCAATCAGCCCCAGCATTTT.

In this sample, this clonotype turned up many times. The J gene is TRBJ2-5, the V gene TRBV12-3 or TRBV12-4, with D unresolved. Trimming pared 2 bases from V and 3 bases from J, leaving 4 bases between. The CDR3 spans 12 residues. Here the CDR3 reads CASSLTEETQYF. DNA for the CDR3: TGTGCCAGCAGTTTAACCGAAGAGACCCAGTACTTC.

The chain links TRBV20-1 to TRBJ1-1; D may be TRBD1 (5 bases). V shed 2 bases and J shed 0 bases, with 13 bases lying between them. The V gene's germline CDR1 is DFQATT and CDR2 SNEGSKA (reference sequence). This CDR3 is built from 15 residues. The CDR3 spells CSARKTDLLNTEAFF. The CDR3 coding sequence is TGCAGTGCTAGAAAGACAGACCTTTTGAACACTGAAGCTTTCTTT.

The chain carries TRBV12-3 or TRBV12-4 and TRBJ1-5; D possibly corresponds to TRBD1 (5 bases). V gave up 3 bases and J gave up 7 bases, with 7 bases separating them. The CDR3 has 12 amino acids. CDR3 sequence: CASSFGGQPQHF. CDR3 DNA: TGTGCCAGCAGTTTCGGGGGACAGCCCCAGCATTTT.

The rearrangement joins TRBV6-2 or TRBV6-3 to TRBJ2-3, with D perhaps matching TRBD2 (6 bases). Germline-derived CDR1 and CDR2 are MNHEY and SVGEGT. Between the trimmed V and J ends, which lost 4 bases and 6 bases, there was a span of 17 bases. This CDR3 contains 15 residues. This CDR3 reads CASSSPRGLGDTQYF. The CDR3 region has the DNA TGTGCCAGCAGTTCCCCTAGGGGACTTGGGGATACGCAGTATTTT.

The chain carries TRBV28 and TRBJ2-5; 7 positions match TRBD2. Trimming cost V 5 bases and J 1 base; bases outside gene matches: 7. The CDR3 is made up of 15 amino acids. Germline V gene sequence: CDR1 MDHEN, CDR2 SYDVKM. CDR3 in DNA: TGTGCCAGCAGTGCGCTAGCGGCCAGCCAAGAGACCCAGTACTTC. This gives the protein CASSALAASQETQYF.

This clonotype has a handful of counts. The gene calls are TRBV6-2 or TRBV6-3 and TRBJ2-5, with 11 bases aligning to TRBD2. Germline assignment: CDR1 MNHEY and CDR2 SVGEGT. The CDR3 runs 16 residues. Trimming removed 6 bases from V and 2 bases from J; junction bases left unmatched: 8. Here the CDR3 DNA reads TGTGCCAGCAGCCCCCTCCGACTAGCGGGGCAAGAGACCCAGTACTTC. Amino acids: CASSPLRLAGQETQYF.

This chain joins TRBV7-2 and TRBJ2-3; 7 positions match TRBD2. Germline-derived CDR1 and CDR2 are SGHTA and FQGNSA. The CDR3 spans 14 residues. Trimming cost V 0 bases and J 4 bases; bases outside gene matches: 1. Written as DNA, the CDR3 is TGTGCCAGCAGCTTAGCAGCGGGGCCAGATACGCAGTATTTT. Protein sequence: CASSLAAGPDTQYF.

This clonotype was seen more than once but under ten times. CDR3 region: CASSLNVQGGRGYTF. The CDR3 coding sequence is TGCGCCAGCAGCTTGAACGTACAAGGAGGCAGAGGCTACACCTTC. The chain couples TRBV5-1 to TRBJ1-2; no firm D call. The CDR3 consists of 15 residues. CDR1 is SGHRS and CDR2 is YFSETQ in the germline V gene. Trimming pared 1 base from V and 8 bases from J, leaving 18 bases between.

The chain joins TRBV5-1 to TRBJ2-3; no clear D gene. The ends were cut back, 1 base at V and 2 bases at J, with 5 bases in the middle. This CDR3 is 13 amino acids long. Looked up from germline, CDR1 is SGHRS and CDR2 is YFSETQ. For the CDR3, the DNA is TGCGCCAGCAGCTTGTTCTCCACAGATACGCAGTATTTT. It is translated as CASSLFSTDTQYF.

This clonotype was detected only a few times. V is TRBV6-6 and J is TRBJ1-6; no clear D. The CDR3 consists of 14 residues. The V and J ends lost 2 bases and 8 bases respectively, with 10 bases between them. The germline V gene has CDR1 MNHNY and CDR2 SVGAGI (reference sequence). The CDR3 coding sequence is TGTGCCAGCAGTTACAGTGGAAGTGATTCACCCCTCCACTTT. Translation gives CASSYSGSDSPLHF.

This clonotype was seen more than once but under ten times. This chain joins TRBV7-2 and TRBJ1-2; D remains ambiguous. The V gene lost 1 base and the J gene lost 5 bases, with 14 bases spanning the gap. The CDR3 spans 15 residues. CDR1 and CDR2 from the germline V gene are SGHTA and FQGNSA. The CDR3 here is CASSLGGTEGYGYTF. The CDR3, as DNA: TGTGCCAGCAGCTTAGGTGGAACGGAAGGGTATGGCTACACCTTC.

This clonotype was detected many times. This rearrangement joins TRBV7-2 to TRBJ2-3; D unresolved. V was shortened by 1 base and J by 1 base, with 9 bases between the two germline ends. The CDR3 runs 15 residues. Germline values: CDR1 SGHTA, CDR2 FQGNSA. In DNA form, the CDR3 reads TGTGCCAGCAGCTTAGGAGGTCCACGCACAGATACGCAGTATTTT. Translating gives CASSLGGPRTDTQYF.

For this clonotype: At one of its ends the junction is not consistent with the germline gene, which may arise from a read error. This chain connects TRBV7-9 to TRBJ1-2; no clear D gene. This CDR3 has 16 residues. CDR1 and CDR2 from the germline V gene are SEHNR and FQNEAQ (reference sequence). Here the CDR3 reads CASSPMVARTAYSYTF. DNA of the CDR3: TGTGCCAGCAGTCCCATGGTGGCCAGGACCGCCTATAGCTACACCTTC. Combining the CDR3 with reference TRBV7-9 and TRBJ1-2 gives the whole variable domain DTGVSQNPRHKITKRGQNVTFRCDPISEHNRLYWYRQTLGQGPEFLTYFQNEAQLEKSRLLSDRFSAERPKGSFSTLEIQRTEQGDSAMYLCASSPMVARTAYSYTFGSGTRLTVV.